Presented here are 8 T cell receptor beta chains from one specimen sequenced in a study of blood T cell repertoires in COVID-19. Repertoires were generated with immunoSEQ multiplex PCR, while TCRdb's copy carries only in-frame clones and drops some. The sample lists some 220,000 clones, approximately 83% occurring once. The source material was PBMCs or T cells enriched from blood (not recorded which). The receptors originated from a middle-aged woman with acute COVID-19.

The chain carries TRBV6-2 or TRBV6-3 and TRBJ1-2; unclear D gene. This CDR3 has 12 residues. V was trimmed by 2 bases and J by 7 bases, leaving 8 bases between them. Germline assignment: CDR1 MNHEY and CDR2 SVGEGT. The chain's CDR3 is CASSYDGFGYTF. The CDR3 DNA sequence: TGTGCCAGCAGTTACGACGGGTTTGGCTACACCTTC.

The chain has TRBV2 and TRBJ1-5; 7 nucleotides line up with TRBD1. After removal of 4 bases from V and 7 bases from J, the junction contained 7 bases not matched to a gene. Germline V CDR1 and CDR2: SNHLY, FYNNEI. CDR3 length: 14 residues. The CDR3 DNA reads TGTGCCAGCAGTGGCGAGGGGGCCGGGCAGCCCCAGCATTTT. Translation: CASSGEGAGQPQHF.

The chain couples TRBV9 to TRBJ2-7; 7 bases are shared with TRBD1. Germline V lookup: CDR1 SGDLS, CDR2 YYNGEE. Trimming cost V 3 bases and J 2 bases; bases outside gene matches: 5. CDR3 length equals 14 residues. The CDR3 region has the DNA TGTGCCAGCAGCGAAACGGGACAGACCTACGAGCAGTACTTC. This translates into CASSETGQTYEQYF.

This clone was recorded a few times. J is TRBJ1-5 and V is TRBV4-1, with 7 bases identical to TRBD1. The CDR3 is 14 residues long. Germline loops: CDR1 MGHRA, CDR2 YSYEKL. V gave up 0 bases and J gave up 9 bases; unmatched junction bases: 5. DNA of the CDR3: TGCGCCAGCAGCCAAGAGGGACAGTTTTGGCCCCAGCATTTT. This sequence encodes CASSQEGQFWPQHF.

This sequence joins TRBV7-3 and TRBJ2-1; the D gene is possibly TRBD2 (6 bases). This CDR3 is built from 15 residues. The V end was cut by 5 bases, the J end by 8 bases, with 19 bases between. Per germline, CDR1 SGHTA and CDR2 FQGTGA. As DNA, the CDR3 is TGTGCCAGCAGCAAAGGTTTAGCGGAGCCCCATGAGCAGTTCTTC. Translation: CASSKGLAEPHEQFF.

This clone was found once. The chain couples TRBV18 to TRBJ1-2, with 7 positions matching TRBD1. The CDR3 sequence is 14 residues long. Trimming took 3 bases from V and 8 from J; bases not matched to a gene: 9. Germline CDR1 and CDR2: KGHSH and LQKENI. CDR3 nucleotides: TGTGCCAGCTCACCCCCGACAGGGCAATGGGGCTACACCTTC. It codes for CASSPPTGQWGYTF. The whole variable domain, filled in from reference TRBV18 and TRBJ1-2, reads NAGVMQNPRHLVRRRGQEARLRCSPMKGHSHVYWYRQLPEEGLKFMVYLQKENIIDESGMPKERFSAEFPKEGPSILRIQQVVRGDSAAYFCASSPPTGQWGYTFGSGTRLTVV.

The rearrangement links TRBV2 to TRBJ2-1; 7 nucleotides agree with TRBD2. The CDR3 contains 15 residues. Germline loops: CDR1 SNHLY, CDR2 FYNNEI. With 6 bases clipped from V and 2 bases from J, the junction kept 7 bases outside the gene matches. The CDR3 spells CASRELATPYNEQFF. The DNA for the CDR3 is TGTGCCAGCAGGGAACTAGCGACCCCCTACAATGAGCAGTTCTTC. Together with reference TRBV2 and TRBJ2-1, the CDR3 gives the full variable domain: EPEVTQTPSHQVTQMGQEVILRCVPISNHLYFYWYRQILGQKVEFLVSFYNNEISEKSEIFDDQFSVERPDGSNFTLKIRSTKLEDSAMYFCASRELATPYNEQFFGPGTRLTVL.

This clone was detected once. The chain links TRBV28 to TRBJ1-1, with a tentative D call TRBD1 (5 bases). Trimming removed 3 bases from V and 1 base from J, with 9 bases in between. CDR3 length equals 14 residues. Germline values: CDR1 MDHEN, CDR2 SYDVKM. CDR3 DNA sequence: TGTGCCAGCAGTTTGCCCGACAGGAACACTGAAGCTTTCTTT. Translation: CASSLPDRNTEAFF.